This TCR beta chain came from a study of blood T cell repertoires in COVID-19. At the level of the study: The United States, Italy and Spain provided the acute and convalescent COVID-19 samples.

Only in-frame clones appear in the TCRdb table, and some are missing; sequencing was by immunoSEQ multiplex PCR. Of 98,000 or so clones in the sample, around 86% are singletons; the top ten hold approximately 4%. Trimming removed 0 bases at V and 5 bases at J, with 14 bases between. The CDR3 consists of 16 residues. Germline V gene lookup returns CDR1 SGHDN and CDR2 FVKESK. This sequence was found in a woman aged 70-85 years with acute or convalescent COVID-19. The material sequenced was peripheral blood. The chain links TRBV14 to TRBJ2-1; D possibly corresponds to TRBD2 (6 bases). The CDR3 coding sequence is TGTGCCAGCAGCCAAGATCGGGGCGGGAATCACAATGAGCAGTTCTTC. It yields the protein CASSQDRGGNHNEQFF.